This T cell receptor beta chain appears in the sequencing data of a study of cytomegalovirus exposure and HLA in healthy donors. PCR was performed using 60 Vbeta and 13 Jbeta primers. Data came from immunoSEQ multiplex PCR; TCRdb stores just in-frame clones and leaves some out. The sample lists some 110,000 clones; around 83% were seen once. There are 15 residues in the CDR3. Germline loops: CDR1 LNHDA, CDR2 SQIVND (reference sequence). Germline trimming cut 5 bases from V and 5 bases from J; bases unmatched to any gene: 7. The genes are TRBV19 and TRBJ2-1, with TRBD1 matching over 9 bases. The receptor's source is a man younger than 40 in good health and CMV-seropositive. The sequenced material came from PBMCs. CDR3 in amino acids: CASSPRDRVHNEQFF. The CDR3 DNA reads as TGTGCCAGTAGTCCTCGGGACAGGGTCCACAATGAGCAGTTCTTC.